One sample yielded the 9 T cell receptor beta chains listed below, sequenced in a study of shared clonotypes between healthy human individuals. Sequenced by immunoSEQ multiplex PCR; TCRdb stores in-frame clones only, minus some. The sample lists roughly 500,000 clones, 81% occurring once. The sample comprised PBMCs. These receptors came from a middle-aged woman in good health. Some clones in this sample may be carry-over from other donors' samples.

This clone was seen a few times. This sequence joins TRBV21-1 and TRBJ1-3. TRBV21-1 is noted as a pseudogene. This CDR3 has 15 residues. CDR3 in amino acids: CASSKVPGLRNTIYF. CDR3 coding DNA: TGTGCCAGCAGCAAAGTCCCGGGTCTGCGAAACACCATATATTTT.

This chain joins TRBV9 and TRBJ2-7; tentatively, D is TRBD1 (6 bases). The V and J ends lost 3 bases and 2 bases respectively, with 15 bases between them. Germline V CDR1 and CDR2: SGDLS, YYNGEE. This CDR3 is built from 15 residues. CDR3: CASSAQGTFTYEQYF. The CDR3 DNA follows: TGTGCCAGCAGCGCCCAGGGGACATTTACCTACGAGCAGTACTTC.

The CDR3 region has the DNA TGCGCCAGCGCCGTTTCCGGGACTCCCGGCTATGAGCAGTTCTTC. As protein: CASAVSGTPGYEQFF. The gene calls are TRBV4-3 and TRBJ2-1; weak D call: TRBD2 (6 bases). V was cut by 8 bases and J by 8 bases, with 22 bases left in between. Germline loops: CDR1 LGHNA, CDR2 YSLEER. CDR3 size: 15 residues.

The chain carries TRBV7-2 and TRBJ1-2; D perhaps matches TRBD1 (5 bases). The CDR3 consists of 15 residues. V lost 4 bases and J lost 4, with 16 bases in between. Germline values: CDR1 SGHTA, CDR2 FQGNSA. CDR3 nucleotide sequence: TGTGCCAGCAGCTGGTCCGGGACCCTTACCTATGGCTACACCTTC. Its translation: CASSWSGTLTYGYTF.

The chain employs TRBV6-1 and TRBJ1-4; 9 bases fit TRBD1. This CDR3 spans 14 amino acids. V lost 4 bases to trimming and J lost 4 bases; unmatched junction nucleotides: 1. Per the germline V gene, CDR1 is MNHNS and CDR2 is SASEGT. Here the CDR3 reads CASSADRGNEKLFF. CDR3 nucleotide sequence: TGTGCCAGCAGTGCGGACAGGGGTAATGAAAAACTGTTTTTT.

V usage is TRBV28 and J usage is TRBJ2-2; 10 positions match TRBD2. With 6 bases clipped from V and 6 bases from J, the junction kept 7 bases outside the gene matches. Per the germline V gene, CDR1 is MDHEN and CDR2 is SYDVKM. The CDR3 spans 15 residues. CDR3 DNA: TGTGCCAGCAGCCCTCAAGCGGGAGGGGCCGGGGAGCTGTTTTTT. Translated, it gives CASSPQAGGAGELFF.

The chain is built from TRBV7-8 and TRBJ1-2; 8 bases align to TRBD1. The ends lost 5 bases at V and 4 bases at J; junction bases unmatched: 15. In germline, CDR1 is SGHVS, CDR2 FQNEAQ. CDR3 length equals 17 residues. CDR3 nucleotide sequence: TGTGCCAGCAGCCCCCGGGTAGGACAGGGTTGGAGCTATGGCTACACCTTC. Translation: CASSPRVGQGWSYGYTF.

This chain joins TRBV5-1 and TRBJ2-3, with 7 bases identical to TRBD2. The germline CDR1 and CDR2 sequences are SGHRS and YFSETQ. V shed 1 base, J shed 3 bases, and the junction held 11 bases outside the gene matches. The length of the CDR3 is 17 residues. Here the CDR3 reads CASSLRMGRGRTDTQYF. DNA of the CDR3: TGCGCCAGCAGCTTGCGGATGGGGAGGGGTAGGACAGATACGCAGTATTTT.

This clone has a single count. The CDR3 here is CASRSELLSYEQYF. For the CDR3, the DNA is TGTGCCAGCAGGTCGGAACTACTTTCCTACGAGCAGTACTTC. The gene calls are TRBV2 and TRBJ2-7; D remains unclear. Trimming removed 6 bases at V and 1 base at J, with 13 bases between. The CDR3 covers 14 residues. CDR1 is SNHLY and CDR2 is FYNNEI in the germline V gene.